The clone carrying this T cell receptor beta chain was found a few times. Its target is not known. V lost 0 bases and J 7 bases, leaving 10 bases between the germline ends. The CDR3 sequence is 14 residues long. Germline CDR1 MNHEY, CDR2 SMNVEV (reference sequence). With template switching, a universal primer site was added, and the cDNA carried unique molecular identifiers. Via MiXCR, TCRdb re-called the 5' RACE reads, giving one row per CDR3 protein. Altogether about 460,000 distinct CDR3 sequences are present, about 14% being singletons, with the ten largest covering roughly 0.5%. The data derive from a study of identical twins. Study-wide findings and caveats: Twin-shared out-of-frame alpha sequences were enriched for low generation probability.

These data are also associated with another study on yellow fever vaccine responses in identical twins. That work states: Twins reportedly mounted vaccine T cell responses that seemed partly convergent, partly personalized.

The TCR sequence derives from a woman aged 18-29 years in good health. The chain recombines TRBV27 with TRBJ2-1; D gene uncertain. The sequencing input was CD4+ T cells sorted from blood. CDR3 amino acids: CASSLSPALNEQFF. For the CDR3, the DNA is TGTGCCAGCAGTTTATCGCCAGCATTAAATGAGCAGTTCTTC.